This entry lists 8 T cell receptor beta chains sequenced from one sample in a study of PD-L1 blockade in urothelial cancer. Some clones are missing from TCRdb's copy, which holds only in-frame ones; the method was immunoSEQ multiplex PCR. Of about 38,000 clones in the sample, about four fifths were seen once. Material: PBMCs, obtained around atezolizumab (anti-PD-L1) treatment. Source of these receptors: a man in his sixties with urothelial cancer.

This clone was recorded once. The junction departs from germline at one end; a sequencing error may be responsible. This chain links TRBV7-7 with TRBJ2-2, with D perhaps matching TRBD2 (6 bases). This CDR3 has 15 residues. Germline values: CDR1 SSHAT, CDR2 FNYEAQ (reference sequence). The CDR3 coding sequence is TGTGCTAGCAGCTCCGGGACTGGGAACACCGGGGAGCTGTTTTTT. Protein: CASSSGTGNTGELFF.

This sequence joins TRBV2 and TRBJ2-3; the D is unclear. In germline, CDR1 is SNHLY, CDR2 FYNNEI. The CDR3 length is 16 residues. V was clipped by 4 bases and J by 2 bases, with 16 bases between them. CDR3 coding DNA: TGTGCCAGCAGTGGAAGGAGACTGACGGACACAGATACGCAGTATTTT. Translation: CASSGRRLTDTDTQYF.

The sample holds one count of this clone. The chain is built from TRBV5-1 and TRBJ2-3; D is possibly TRBD1 (6 bases). This CDR3 spans 14 amino acids. The V gene lost 4 bases and the J gene lost 6 bases, with 15 bases spanning the gap. The germline V gene encodes CDR1 SGHRS and CDR2 YFSETQ. CDR3 coding DNA: TGCGCCAGCAGCAAACAGGGAGACGGGGATACGCAGTATTTT. Amino acid sequence: CASSKQGDGDTQYF.

This sequence joins TRBV2 and TRBJ1-5; 7 bases align to TRBD1. Per the germline V gene, CDR1 is SNHLY and CDR2 is FYNNEI. Unmatched junction bases numbered 5, after V lost 4 bases and J lost 5 bases. There are 14 residues in the CDR3. CDR3 nucleotide sequence: TGTGCCAGCAGTGGACAGGGACGGGATCAGCCCCAGCATTTT. Translating gives CASSGQGRDQPQHF.

The chain recombines TRBV7-2 with TRBJ2-3, with a weak D call TRBD2 (6 bases). Germline CDR1 reads SGHTA; CDR2 reads FQGNSA. The CDR3 has 16 amino acids. Trimming took off 4 bases at V and 0 bases at J, with 14 bases between the two ends. CDR3 DNA: TGTGCCAGCAGCTGGCTTAGCGGCTCCAGCACAGATACGCAGTATTTT. This codes for CASSWLSGSSTDTQYF.

The rearrangement joins TRBV5-1 to TRBJ2-3; D possibly corresponds to TRBD2 (5 bases). The length of the CDR3 is 13 residues. CDR1 SGHRS and CDR2 YFSETQ come from the germline V gene. Trimming pared 2 bases from V and 3 bases from J, leaving 7 bases between. The DNA for the CDR3 is TGCGCCAGCAGCTTTAGCGCTACAGATACGCAGTATTTT. Residues: CASSFSATDTQYF.

The V call is TRBV18, the J call TRBJ1-2; 10 bases are shared with TRBD1. CDR3 length: 16 amino acids. J was trimmed by 6 bases and V by 2 bases; bases with no gene match: 9. Looked up from germline, CDR1 is KGHSH and CDR2 is LQKENI. The CDR3 DNA sequence: TGTGCCAGCTCACCAAAGGCCGGGACAGGGGCAAATGGCTACACCTTC. Amino acids: CASSPKAGTGANGYTF.

The rearrangement uses TRBV7-9 and TRBJ2-7, with D possibly TRBD1 on 8 matching bases. There are 13 residues in the CDR3. Germline V gene lookup returns CDR1 SEHNR and CDR2 FQNEAQ (reference sequence). Trimming pared 7 bases from V and 4 bases from J, leaving 14 bases between. CDR3 protein: CASTSGTGYEQYF. In nucleotides, the CDR3 is TGTGCCAGCACCAGCGGGACAGGTTACGAGCAGTACTTC.